This paragraph covers one T cell receptor (beta chain) sequence. The germline CDR1 and CDR2 sequences are MNHEY and SMNVEV (reference sequence). The CDR3 totals 13 residues. The V and J ends lost 5 bases and 6 bases respectively, with 11 bases between them. Symptom resolution, clearance, or two negative PCRs marked donors in Cohort 3 as recovered. How the authors handled the data: Amplified reference gene primers provided the basis for estimating nucleated cell counts. Assay: immunoSEQ multiplex PCR; the TCRdb copy retains only in-frame clones and omits some. V, J and clone size are those of that table, while D and trimming were read from the DNA. The data hold about 130,000 clones, with roughly 87% observed a single time. This sample is drawn from a study of blood T cell repertoires in COVID-19. The wider study: The samples span acute and convalescent COVID-19 from the United States, Italy and Spain. The cDNA or gDNA used as material had been derived from T cells, B-cell-depleted T cells, or PBMCs.

The V gene is TRBV27, the J gene TRBJ2-1; D uncertain. The TCR originated in a man aged 30 to 39 who had recovered from COVID-19. Sequencing used PBMCs or T cells enriched from blood (not recorded which). The CDR3 sequence: CASSPRLINEQFF. CDR3 nucleotide sequence: TGTGCCAGCAGTCCCCGACTGATCAATGAGCAGTTCTTC.